The 11 T cell receptor beta chains listed next were all sequenced from one sample in a study of CD8 T cells in ankylosing spondylitis. Via MiXCR, TCRdb re-called the 5' RACE reads, giving one row per CDR3 protein. The data hold some 39,000 distinct CDR3 sequences, with 9.5% to 12% observed a single time. Sequences were obtained from synovial fluid, either unsorted or a sorted T cell fraction (not recorded which). These receptors were collected from a male donor with ankylosing spondylitis.

This clonotype has a handful of counts. This chain uses TRBV7-9 with TRBJ2-5, with a weak D call TRBD2 (5 bases). The CDR3 runs to 16 residues. Trimming left V 0 bases short and J 2 bases short, with 13 bases between. Germline CDR1 is SEHNR and CDR2 is FQNEAQ (reference sequence). The CDR3 is CASSLAGFGIQETQYF. DNA for the CDR3: TGTGCCAGCAGCTTAGCTGGGTTCGGGATACAAGAGACCCAGTACTTC.

The chain links TRBV29-1 to TRBJ2-5; D is undetermined. There are 12 residues in the CDR3. Germline CDR1 is SQVTM and CDR2 is ANQGSEA. V shed 4 bases and J shed 1 base, with 7 bases lying between them. The CDR3 DNA sequence: TGCAGCGTTGCCGGCGCCCAAGAGACCCAGTACTTC. Translated: CSVAGAQETQYF.

This clonotype is labeled as medium-sized (0.01 to 0.1%). The chain employs TRBV29-1 and TRBJ2-3, with D perhaps matching TRBD1 or TRBD2 (5 bases each). Germline CDR1 and CDR2: SQVTM and ANQGSEA. This CDR3 has 13 amino acids. V was cut by 6 bases and J by 6 bases, with 16 bases left in between. The CDR3 nucleotides read TGCAGCGTCACTTGGGGGATGTCTGATACGCAGTATTTT. Protein: CSVTWGMSDTQYF.

CDR3 protein: CASSTPGQGYQETQYF. The CDR3 region has the DNA TGTGCCAGCAGCACCCCGGGACAGGGGTACCAAGAGACCCAGTACTTC. The V call is TRBV5-6, the J call TRBJ2-5, with 10 bases fitting TRBD1. Per germline, CDR1 SGHDT and CDR2 YYEEEE. With 4 bases clipped from V and 0 bases from J, the junction kept 6 bases outside the gene matches. The CDR3 consists of 16 residues.

The chain is built from TRBV7-3 and TRBJ2-3; D remains unclear. The CDR3 is made up of 14 amino acids. Deletions cut 2 bases from V and 9 bases from J, with 15 bases between. Germline CDR1 is SGHTA and CDR2 is FQGTGA. The CDR3, as DNA: TGTGCCAGCAGCTTAGACTCACTTGTTAGGACGCAGTATTTT. Its translation: CASSLDSLVRTQYF. Full variable domain (missing parts from reference TRBV7-3 and TRBJ2-3): GAGVSQTPSNKVTEKGKYVELRCDPISGHTALYWYRQSLGQGPEFLIYFQGTGAADDSGLPNDRFFAVRPEGSVSTLKIQRTERGDSAVYLCASSLDSLVRTQYFGPGTRLTVL.

This clonotype was observed many times. The J gene is TRBJ2-1, the V gene TRBV7-8; perhaps TRBD2 as D (6 bases). Germline CDR1 is SGHVS and CDR2 is FQNEAQ. Trimming stripped 8 bases from V and 0 bases from J, with 11 bases between. This CDR3 spans 14 amino acids. DNA of the CDR3: TGTGCCAGCCTTGGGACTGGCTCCTACAATGAGCAGTTCTTC. Translating it yields CASLGTGSYNEQFF.

This clonotype was observed at least ten times. One junction end does not reproduce the germline sequence, and a read error may be involved. V gene TRBV20-1 combines with J gene TRBJ2-7; TRBD2 matches at 9 bases. This CDR3 comprises 14 residues. CDR1 DFQATT and CDR2 SNEGSKA come from the germline V gene (reference sequence). The CDR3 DNA follows: TGCAGTGCTAGTTTAGCGGGAGTCTCCCACGAGCAGTACTTC. Translating it yields CSASLAGVSHEQYF.

The chain has TRBV28 and TRBJ2-3; 7 bases align to TRBD1. Unmatched junction bases numbered 9, after V lost 5 bases and J lost 1 base. This CDR3 contains 16 residues. The germline CDR1 and CDR2 sequences are MDHEN and SYDVKM. CDR3 sequence: CASSDLTGTGTDTQYF. For the CDR3, the DNA is TGTGCCAGCAGTGACCTGACAGGGACAGGCACAGATACGCAGTATTTT.

The gene calls are TRBV7-9 and TRBJ1-1, with unresolved D. The V gene's germline CDR1 is SEHNR and CDR2 FQNEAQ (reference sequence). V was trimmed by 11 bases and J by 1 base, leaving 23 bases between them. The CDR3 runs to 16 residues. CDR3 nucleotides: TGTGCCGTGCACCGGACTTCCCGACGGAGGAACACTGAAGCTTTCTTT. This translates into CAVHRTSRRRNTEAFF.

The rearrangement uses TRBV6-1 and TRBJ2-7, with 9 bases aligning to TRBD1. The CDR3 has 14 residues. V was pared by 6 bases and J by 0 bases, with 3 bases of the junction left unmatched. Germline V gene sequence: CDR1 MNHNS, CDR2 SASEGT. The CDR3 coding sequence is TGTGCCAGCAGAGGGACAGGGAACTCCTACGAGCAGTACTTC. Its protein product is CASRGTGNSYEQYF.

This clonotype showed up just a few times. This sequence joins TRBV18 and TRBJ2-2; D call uncertain. V was shortened by 1 base and J by 6 bases, with 6 bases between the two germline ends. The CDR3 is 13 residues long. Germline CDR1 reads KGHSH; CDR2 reads LQKENI. The CDR3 reads CASSPRTSGELFF. CDR3 bases: TGTGCCAGCTCACCACGTACATCCGGGGAGCTGTTTTTT.